This T cell receptor beta chain was captured in a study of glioma-infiltrating T cells after dendritic cell vaccination. Study overall: Patients had newly diagnosed or recurrent glioblastoma and received dendritic cell vaccines. Patients received autologous tumor lysate-pulsed dendritic cell vaccination between about 2003 and 2012. Notes on the study in general: Only a small number of patients had complete blood and tumor samples. No direct clonality-survival link was found; a diverse polyclonal response may matter.

Using immunoSEQ multiplex PCR, the repertoire was profiled, and TCRdb retains in-frame clones only, with some absent. The table shows tens of thousands of clones, with 79% occurring only once. As concerns this clone: Its antigen is undetermined.

Per germline, CDR1 SGHKS and CDR2 YYEKEE (reference sequence). The CDR3 is 14 amino acids. V lost 4 bases and J lost 4, with 14 bases in between. The TCR originated in a human donor with glioblastoma. The material sequenced was blood, taken before dendritic cell vaccination. This sequence joins TRBV5-5 and TRBJ1-1, with D hard to call. The CDR3 coding sequence is TGTGCCAGCAGCCCTGTGGGGAGGGCCACTGAAGCTTTCTTT. Translating it yields CASSPVGRATEAFF.